The 27 T cell receptor beta chains reported below all come from one sample, sequenced in a study of T cell responses to AZD1222 COVID-19 vaccine. Assay: immunoSEQ multiplex PCR; the TCRdb copy retains only in-frame clones and omits some. The sample has around 84,000 clones, around 91% seen once. Material: peripheral blood, obtained on day 0 of AZD1222 vaccination. The source is an adult in good health.

This clone has a single count. This chain links TRBV9 with TRBJ1-4; D might be TRBD1 (5 bases). Per the germline V gene, CDR1 is SGDLS and CDR2 is YYNGEE. The CDR3 loop spans 15 amino acids. V lost 3 bases, J lost 7 bases, and 16 bases lay in between. DNA for the CDR3: TGTGCCAGCAGCGCGGATGGTGACAGACGTGAAAAACTGTTTTTT. This codes for CASSADGDRREKLFF.

The chain combines TRBV9 with TRBJ1-1; D unclear. Germline CDR1 and CDR2: SGDLS and YYNGEE. The CDR3 is 13 residues long. Trimming removed 3 bases at V and 3 bases at J, with 9 bases between. CDR3 coding DNA: TGTGCCAGCAGCGGCGAAGAGGACACTGAAGCTTTCTTT. Amino acids: CASSGEEDTEAFF.

The chain employs TRBV7-9 and TRBJ2-7, with TRBD1 matching 8 bases. The CDR3 is 14 amino acids. The germline gives CDR1 SEHNR, CDR2 FQNEAQ (reference sequence). With 1 base clipped from V and 3 bases from J, the junction kept 2 bases outside the gene matches. The CDR3 spells CASSLGQGNYEQYF. The CDR3 DNA is TGTGCCAGCAGCTTAGGACAGGGGAACTACGAGCAGTACTTC.

The chain employs TRBV7-8 and TRBJ2-7; perhaps TRBD2 as D (5 bases). This CDR3 spans 13 amino acids. Trimming stripped 5 bases from V and 6 bases from J, with 14 bases between. Germline loops: CDR1 SGHVS, CDR2 FQNEAQ. The CDR3, as DNA: TGTGCCAGCAGCAAAGGTCTAGCTCTCGAGCAGTACTTC. Translating gives CASSKGLALEQYF. The full variable domain, completed using reference TRBV7-8 and TRBJ2-7, is GAGVSQSPRYKVAKRGQDVALRCDPISGHVSLFWYQQALGQGPEFLTYFQNEAQLDKSGLPSDRFFAERPEGSVSTLKIQRTQQEDSAVYLCASSKGLALEQYFGPGTRLTVT.

The CDR3 sequence is CASSTRQTGPFSGNTIYF. CDR3 in DNA: TGTGCCAGTAGTACCAGACAGACAGGACCATTCTCTGGAAACACCATATATTTT. The rearrangement links TRBV19 to TRBJ1-3; the D gene is possibly TRBD1 (6 bases). V was pared by 4 bases and J by 0 bases, with 19 bases between. This CDR3 has 18 residues. CDR1 is LNHDA, CDR2 SQIVND, per germline (reference sequence).

This CDR3 reads CASSSAGTGIYNEQFF. The DNA of the CDR3 is TGTGCCAGCAGTTCAGCCGGGACAGGGATATACAATGAGCAGTTCTTC. This chain joins TRBV6-5 and TRBJ2-1; 9 bases map to TRBD1. CDR1 MNHEY and CDR2 SVGAGI come from the germline V gene. V lost 4 bases, J lost 4 bases, and 8 bases stayed unmatched. The CDR3 sequence is 16 residues long.

The chain couples TRBV29-1 to TRBJ2-3, with unresolved D. The germline gives CDR1 SQVTM, CDR2 ANQGSEA. V lost 3 bases and J lost 6, with 13 bases in between. CDR3 length: 13 residues. Here the CDR3 reads CSVDKGRWDTQYF. CDR3 bases: TGCAGCGTTGACAAGGGCCGGTGGGATACGCAGTATTTT.

This sequence joins TRBV6-1 and TRBJ1-1; no clear D gene. The CDR3 extends over 12 amino acids. V lost 3 bases and J 3 bases, leaving 5 bases between the germline ends. Germline assignment: CDR1 MNHNS and CDR2 SASEGT. CDR3 nucleotides: TGTGCCAGCAGTGATATGGACACTGAAGCTTTCTTT. This gives the protein CASSDMDTEAFF.

V usage is TRBV6-5 and J usage is TRBJ2-7; 9 bases agree with TRBD1. Per the germline V gene, CDR1 is MNHEY and CDR2 is SVGAGI. With 6 bases clipped from V and 2 bases from J, the junction kept 5 bases outside the gene matches. This CDR3 is 14 amino acids long. Here the CDR3 DNA reads TGTGCCAGCAGCCTGGGACAGGGAACCTACGAGCAGTACTTC. Its protein product is CASSLGQGTYEQYF.

The rearrangement links TRBV7-9 to TRBJ1-1; unclear D gene. Trimming took off 2 bases at V and 1 base at J, with 8 bases between the two ends. The CDR3 sequence is 14 residues long. Germline V gene sequence: CDR1 SEHNR, CDR2 FQNEAQ (reference sequence). CDR3 coding DNA: TGTGCCAGCAGCTTACCCCAGCAGAACACTGAAGCTTTCTTT. It encodes CASSLPQQNTEAFF.

The chain employs TRBV24-1 and TRBJ2-2, with D possibly being TRBD1 or TRBD2 (5 bases each). CDR3 size: 16 residues. The ends were cut back, 4 bases at V and 3 bases at J, with 14 bases in the middle. The germline CDR1 and CDR2 sequences are KGHDR and SFDVKD. The CDR3 protein is CATSERRQGDTGELFF. For the CDR3, the DNA is TGTGCCACCAGTGAAAGGAGGCAGGGTGACACCGGGGAGCTGTTTTTT.

V usage is TRBV11-2 and J usage is TRBJ2-7, with TRBD1 identical over 8 bases. The CDR3 spans 18 residues. Germline CDR1 reads SGHAT; CDR2 reads FQNNGV. V shed 4 bases, J shed 5 bases, and the junction held 19 bases outside the gene matches. The CDR3 spells CASSSSLILRTGSHEQYF. CDR3 DNA sequence: TGTGCCAGCAGCTCTTCTCTGATCCTAAGGACAGGGTCCCACGAGCAGTACTTC.

V is TRBV28 and J is TRBJ2-2; D possibly matches TRBD1 or TRBD2 (6 bases each). V lost 1 base and J lost 0, with 9 bases in between. CDR3 length: 16 amino acids. From germline, CDR1 is MDHEN and CDR2 SYDVKM. The CDR3 protein is CASSLSGAPNTGELFF. The CDR3 nucleotides read TGTGCCAGCAGTTTATCGGGGGCCCCGAACACCGGGGAGCTGTTTTTT.

This clone was seen a handful of times. The chain employs TRBV6-1 and TRBJ1-5; the D is unclear. Germline V lookup: CDR1 MNHNS, CDR2 SASEGT. This CDR3 has 14 amino acids. The V and J ends lost 2 bases and 7 bases respectively, with 12 bases between them. The CDR3 loop reads CASSERGDYQPQHF. The CDR3 DNA is TGTGCCAGCAGTGAAAGAGGTGACTACCAGCCCCAGCATTTT.

The chain has TRBV5-1 and TRBJ2-5; TRBD2 matches at 7 bases. Germline V gene lookup returns CDR1 SGHRS and CDR2 YFSETQ. The CDR3 is 15 residues long. The V gene end was trimmed by 2 bases and the J gene end by 5 bases; junction bases not matched to a gene: 9. The DNA of the CDR3 is TGCGCCAGCAGCTTCGCGCGGGGGAGAGGTGAGACCCAGTACTTC. It specifies CASSFARGRGETQYF.

This clone came up once. The rearrangement links TRBV7-2 to TRBJ2-3, with TRBD2 matching 16 bases. With 5 bases clipped from V and 0 bases from J, the junction kept 5 bases outside the gene matches. Germline loops: CDR1 SGHTA, CDR2 FQGNSA. The CDR3 runs 18 residues. The CDR3 DNA is TGTGCCAGCAGCCCTGAGGGACTAGCGGGAGGGAGCACAGATACGCAGTATTTT. It encodes CASSPEGLAGGSTDTQYF.

The J gene is TRBJ2-3, the V gene TRBV6-4; D possibly corresponds to TRBD1 (6 bases). V lost 2 bases and J 1 base, leaving 10 bases between the germline ends. The germline CDR1 and CDR2 sequences are MRHNA and SNTAGT. CDR3 length: 15 residues. The DNA of the CDR3 is TGTGCCAGCAGTGACGGGGCAGGGGGCACAGATACGCAGTATTTT. This translates into CASSDGAGGTDTQYF.

The rearrangement joins TRBV29-1 to TRBJ2-1, with TRBD2 as a possible D gene (6 bases). The germline V and J ends were trimmed by 0 bases and 9 bases, with 9 bases remaining between them. The CDR3 is 12 residues long. Germline V gene lookup returns CDR1 SQVTM and CDR2 ANQGSEA. CDR3 residues: CSVEEGGIEQFF. The CDR3, as DNA: TGCAGCGTTGAAGAAGGCGGGATTGAGCAGTTCTTC.

This clone came up once. J is TRBJ1-2 and V is TRBV3-1 (or the pseudogene TRBV3-2), with a tentative D call TRBD1 (5 bases). The V end was cut by 0 bases, the J end by 8 bases, with 16 bases between. Germline loops: CDR1 LGHDT, CDR2 YNNKEL (reference sequence). The CDR3 has 15 residues. CDR3 sequence reads: CASSQEMGRVGGYTF. For the CDR3, the DNA is TGTGCCAGCAGCCAAGAGATGGGCAGGGTGGGAGGCTACACCTTC.

This chain links TRBV6-5 with TRBJ1-1, with D possibly TRBD1 on 5 matching bases. V was shortened by 6 bases and J by 5 bases, with 16 bases between the two germline ends. The CDR3 is 14 amino acids. The germline gives CDR1 MNHEY, CDR2 SVGAGI. CDR3 loop: CASSPESRGTEAFF. CDR3 coding DNA: TGTGCCAGCAGCCCGGAGTCGAGGGGAACTGAAGCTTTCTTT.

This clone showed up just a few times. The chain joins TRBV18 to TRBJ1-5; unclear D gene. V was trimmed by 0 bases and J by 7 bases, leaving 13 bases between them. The CDR3 sequence is 15 residues long. Germline V gives CDR1 KGHSH, CDR2 LQKENI. DNA for the CDR3: TGTGCCAGCTCACCACCGGGTCTCGAGGGACAGCCCCAGCATTTT. Its translation: CASSPPGLEGQPQHF.

With respect to this clone: A read error may explain this, as a much larger clone is one base away. The sample holds other DNA sequences that translate to the same CDR3. This chain links TRBV7-9 with TRBJ2-7, with 7 bases identical to TRBD1. The CDR3 sequence is 12 residues long. Germline trimming cut 5 bases from V and 4 bases from J; bases unmatched to any gene: 2. Germline V gene lookup returns CDR1 SEHNR and CDR2 FQNEAQ (reference sequence). The chain's CDR3 is CASSPTGYEQYF. In DNA, the CDR3 is TGTGCCAGCAGCCCGACAGGGTACGAGCAGTACTTC.

The CDR3 loop is CASSLLGRSYEQYF. The CDR3 bases are TGTGCCAGCAGTTTACTCGGACGGTCCTACGAGCAGTACTTC. The chain joins TRBV28 to TRBJ2-7; D is undetermined. Germline CDR1 reads MDHEN; CDR2 reads SYDVKM. This CDR3 comprises 14 residues. V lost 2 bases and J lost 1, with 9 bases in between.

The chain couples TRBV19 to TRBJ1-6, with D possibly being TRBD1 (5 bases). CDR1 LNHDA and CDR2 SQIVND come from the germline V gene (reference sequence). V shed 1 base and J shed 8 bases, with 9 bases lying between them. The CDR3 has 14 residues. The CDR3 DNA reads TGTGCCAGTAGTATAGTCGGGGGAGATTCACCCCTCCACTTT. Translated: CASSIVGGDSPLHF. The entire variable domain, with the rest obtained from reference TRBV19 and TRBJ1-6, is as follows: DGGITQSPKYLFRKEGQNVTLSCEQNLNHDAMYWYRQDPGQGLRLIYYSQIVNDFQKGDIAEGYSVSREKKESFPLTVTSAQKNPTAFYLCASSIVGGDSPLHFGNGTRLTVT.

This sequence joins TRBV28 and TRBJ1-6, with TRBD1 matching over 7 bases. This CDR3 comprises 15 residues. CDR1 MDHEN and CDR2 SYDVKM come from the germline V gene. After removal of 5 bases from V and 10 bases from J, the junction contained 11 bases not matched to a gene. DNA of the CDR3: TGTGCCAGCAGTCCCGGGACAGCTGCTCGATCACCCCTCCACTTT. It specifies CASSPGTAARSPLHF.

The rearrangement joins TRBV6-2 or TRBV6-3 to TRBJ1-1; D might be TRBD1 (5 bases). Trimming removed 6 bases at V and 11 bases at J, with 19 bases between. Germline-derived CDR1 and CDR2 are MNHEY and SVGEGT. This CDR3 spans 13 amino acids. The CDR3 sequence: CASSRRDLKDAFF. The CDR3 DNA reads TGTGCCAGCAGCCGCCGGGACCTGAAAGACGCTTTCTTT.

V usage is TRBV2 and J usage is TRBJ1-2, with D possibly TRBD1 on 5 matching bases. Germline CDR1 and CDR2: SNHLY and FYNNEI. CDR3 length: 13 amino acids. V lost 3 bases to trimming and J lost 4 bases, with 9 bases between them. In DNA form, the CDR3 reads TGTGCCAGCAGTGACGGGGGGACCTATGGCTACACCTTC. This translates into CASSDGGTYGYTF.